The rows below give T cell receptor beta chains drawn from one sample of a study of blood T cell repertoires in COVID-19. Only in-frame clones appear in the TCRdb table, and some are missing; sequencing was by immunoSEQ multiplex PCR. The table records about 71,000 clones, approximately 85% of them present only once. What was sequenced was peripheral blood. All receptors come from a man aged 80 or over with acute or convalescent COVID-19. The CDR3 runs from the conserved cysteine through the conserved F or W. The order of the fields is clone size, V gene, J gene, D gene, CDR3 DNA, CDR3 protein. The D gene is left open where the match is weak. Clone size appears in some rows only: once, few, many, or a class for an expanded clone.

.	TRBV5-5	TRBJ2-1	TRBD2	TGTGCCAGCATGGCGGGGGGCCGGAATGAGCAGTTCTTC	CASMAGGRNEQFF
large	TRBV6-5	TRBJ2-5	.	TGTGCCAGCAGTTACGAGGGGACATTCGAGACCCAGTACTTC	CASSYEGTFETQYF
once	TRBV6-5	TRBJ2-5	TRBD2	TGTGCCAGCAGTTACTCGGGGGGGTTCCAAGAGACCCAGTACTTC	CASSYSGGFQETQYF
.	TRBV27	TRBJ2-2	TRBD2	TGTGCCAGCAGACCTCTAGCGGGAGGGAACACCGGGGAGCTGTTTTTT	CASRPLAGGNTGELFF
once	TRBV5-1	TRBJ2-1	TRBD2	TGCGCCAGCAGCTTGGGGGCGGGGGCCTACAATGAGCAGTTCTTC	CASSLGAGAYNEQFF
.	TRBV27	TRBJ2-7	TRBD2	TGTGCCAGCAGACGGACTAGCGGCTCCTACGAGCAGTACTTC	CASRRTSGSYEQYF
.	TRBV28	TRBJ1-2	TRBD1	TGTGCCAGCAGATCGTACATCCGACAGGGGACCAACTATGGCTACACCTTC	CASRSYIRQGTNYGYTF
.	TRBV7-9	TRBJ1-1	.	TGTGCCTCCGATCGAACAGGACTGAACACTGAAGCTTTCTTT	CASDRTGLNTEAFF
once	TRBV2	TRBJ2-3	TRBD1	TGTGCCAGCACCCAACAGGGGACGGTACCAGATACGCAGTATTTT	CASTQQGTVPDTQYF
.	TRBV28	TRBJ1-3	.	TGTGCCAGCAGTTCTGGTGATAGGGGAAGGCACACCATATATTTT	CASSSGDRGRHTIYF
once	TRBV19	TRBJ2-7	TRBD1	TGTGCCAGTAGACTCCGTTCCGGGACAGGTCTCTCCTACGAGCAGTACTTC	CASRLRSGTGLSYEQYF
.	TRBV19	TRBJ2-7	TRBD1	TGTGCCAGTAGTGGGACAGGCAGCTACGAGCAGTACTTC	CASSGTGSYEQYF
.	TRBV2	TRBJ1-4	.	TGTGCCAGCACGGGAGGGGGGGCAGGTGAAAAACTGTTTTTT	CASTGGGAGEKLFF
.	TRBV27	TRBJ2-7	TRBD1	TGTGCCAGCAGTTTAACGGGACAGGGTGGTTACGAGCAGTACTTC	CASSLTGQGGYEQYF
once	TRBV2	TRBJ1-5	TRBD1	TGTGCCAGCGGCCGTAAACAGGGGGGAGAGCCCCAGCATTTT	CASGRKQGGEPQHF
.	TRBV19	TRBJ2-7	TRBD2	TGTGCCAGTAGTATAGCTAGCGGGAGAAACGAGCAGTACTTC	CASSIASGRNEQYF
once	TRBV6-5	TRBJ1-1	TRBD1	TGTGCCAGCACCACTCCGGGACAGGGAGCTTTCTTT	CASTTPGQGAFF
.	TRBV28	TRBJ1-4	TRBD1	TGTGCCAGCAGAACAACAGGGGCGGGAAATGAAAAACTGTTTTTT	CASRTTGAGNEKLFF
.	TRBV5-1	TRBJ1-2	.	TGCGCCAGCAGCTCCCAGGACAGCCTTAACTATGGCTACACCTTC	CASSSQDSLNYGYTF
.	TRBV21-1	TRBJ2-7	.	TGTGCCAGCAGCAAAAGGGAGTGTGAGCAGTACTTC	CASSKRECEQYF
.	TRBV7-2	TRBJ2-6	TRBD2	TGTGCCAGCAGCCTCCACGCCGGGACTAGCTCTTCTGGGGCCAACGTCCTGACTTTC	CASSLHAGTSSSGANVLTF
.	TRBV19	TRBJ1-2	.	TGTGCCAGTAGTCCACCCCCCAGGGATAACTATGGCTACACCTTC	CASSPPPRDNYGYTF
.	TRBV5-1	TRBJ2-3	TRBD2	TGCGCCAGCAGCTTGGAGGCTAGCGGGCCCGATACGCAGTATTTT	CASSLEASGPDTQYF
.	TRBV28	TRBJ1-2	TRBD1	TGTGCCAGCAGTTACGGGACAGCTAACTATGGCTACACCTTC	CASSYGTANYGYTF
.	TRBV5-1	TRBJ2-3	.	TGCGCCAGCATCCTCCTGCCCGGGGGGCCAGATACGCAGTATTTT	CASILLPGGPDTQYF
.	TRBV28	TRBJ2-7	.	TGTGCCAGCAGGACCAGGGGTGAGCAGTACTTC	CASRTRGEQYF
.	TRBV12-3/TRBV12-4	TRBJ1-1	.	TGTGCCAGCCAGATCACAGAGAACACTGAAGCTTTCTTT	CASQITENTEAFF
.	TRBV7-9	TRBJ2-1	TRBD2	TGTGCCAGCAGCTTAGCCTCGACTAGCGGGAACAATGAGCAGTTCTTC	CASSLASTSGNNEQFF
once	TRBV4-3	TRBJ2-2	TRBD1	TGCGCCAGCAGCCAAGATAAGGGCCCCCTTGGTGACAGGGAAACCCTCACCGGGGAGCTGTTTTTT	CASSQDKGPLGDRETLTGELFF
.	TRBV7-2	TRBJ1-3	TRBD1	TGTGCCAGCAGCCGGGGGCGGCAGGGGGCTTCAGGAAACACCATATATTTT	CASSRGRQGASGNTIYF
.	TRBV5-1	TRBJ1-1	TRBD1	TGCGCCAGCAGCGCTACAGGGGGCACTGAAGCTTTCTTT	CASSATGGTEAFF
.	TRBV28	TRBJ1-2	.	TGTGCCAGCAGCCTCTTACAGAATCGGGGGTCTGGCTACACCTTC	CASSLLQNRGSGYTF
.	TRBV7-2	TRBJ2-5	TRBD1	TGTGCCAGCAGCACACGCTTCGGACAGGGGAGGACCCAGTACTTC	CASSTRFGQGRTQYF
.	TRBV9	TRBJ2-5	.	TGTGCCAGCAGCGTAGATCCGGGAGTAGCGGAGACCCAGTACTTC	CASSVDPGVAETQYF
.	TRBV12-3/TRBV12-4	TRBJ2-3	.	TGTGCCATTACCTTGGGGGGAGGAAAGCAGTATTTT	CAITLGGGKQYF
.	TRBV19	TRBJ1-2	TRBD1	TGTGCCAGTAGTATCAGGGGACAGGGAGCGCTACTGGGGAACTATGGCTACACCTTC	CASSIRGQGALLGNYGYTF
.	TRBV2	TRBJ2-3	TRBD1	TGTGCCAGCAGTGAATTCCGACAGGGTGTAAGCACAGATACGCAGTATTTT	CASSEFRQGVSTDTQYF
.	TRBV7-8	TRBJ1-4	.	TGTGCCAGCAGCCCTATCGGAGGGGAAAAACTGTTTTTT	CASSPIGGEKLFF
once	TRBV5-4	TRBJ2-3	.	TGTGCCAGCAGCTTGGGCGGATCCACAGATACGCAGTATTTT	CASSLGGSTDTQYF
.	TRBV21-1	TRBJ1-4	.	TGTGCCAGCAGCAAATTTAACAGGCGGAATGAAAAACTGTTTTTT	CASSKFNRRNEKLFF
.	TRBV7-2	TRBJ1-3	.	TGTGCCAGCAGCTTAGTCCTTGGGCAGAGCTCTGGAAACACCATATATTTT	CASSLVLGQSSGNTIYF
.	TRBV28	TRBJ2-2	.	TGTGCCAGCAGTCCAACCGGGACAAGGAACACCGGGGAGCTGTTTTTT	CASSPTGTRNTGELFF
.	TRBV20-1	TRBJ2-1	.	TGCAGTGAACGCAGGGGAAATGAGCAGTTCTTC	CSERRGNEQFF
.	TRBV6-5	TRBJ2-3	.	TGTGCCAGCAGTCTAGGGGGTCCTTACACAGATACGCAGTATTTT	CASSLGGPYTDTQYF
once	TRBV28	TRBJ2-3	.	TGTGCCAGCAACCCGACTAGACAAGTGCAGGATACGCAGTATTTT	CASNPTRQVQDTQYF